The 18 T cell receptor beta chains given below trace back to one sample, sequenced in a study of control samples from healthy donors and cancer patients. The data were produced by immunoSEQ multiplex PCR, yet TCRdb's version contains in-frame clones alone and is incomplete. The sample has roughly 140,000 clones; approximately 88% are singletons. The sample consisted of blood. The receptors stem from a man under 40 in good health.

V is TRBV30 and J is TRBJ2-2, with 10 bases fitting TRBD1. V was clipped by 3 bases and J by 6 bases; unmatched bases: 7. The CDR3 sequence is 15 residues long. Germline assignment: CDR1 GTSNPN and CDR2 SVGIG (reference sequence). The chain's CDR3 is CAWRTGTGDAGELFF. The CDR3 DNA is TGTGCCTGGAGGACCGGGACAGGGGACGCCGGGGAGCTGTTTTTT. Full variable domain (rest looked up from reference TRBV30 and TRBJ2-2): SQTIHQWPATLVQPVGSPLSLECTVEGTSNPNLYWYRQAAGRGLQLLFYSVGIGQISSEVPQNLSASRPQDRQFILSSKKLLLSDSGFYLCAWRTGTGDAGELFFGEGSRLTVL.

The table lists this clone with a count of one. DNA for the CDR3: TGTGCCAGCAGCTCCCCGGGGACGTCCTACGAGCAGTACTTC. Translating it yields CASSSPGTSYEQYF. The chain links TRBV5-5 to TRBJ2-7; D tentatively reads TRBD1 or TRBD2 (5 bases each). The CDR3 has 14 residues. Germline V lookup: CDR1 SGHKS, CDR2 YYEKEE (reference sequence). V lost 3 bases and J lost 1, with 11 bases in between.

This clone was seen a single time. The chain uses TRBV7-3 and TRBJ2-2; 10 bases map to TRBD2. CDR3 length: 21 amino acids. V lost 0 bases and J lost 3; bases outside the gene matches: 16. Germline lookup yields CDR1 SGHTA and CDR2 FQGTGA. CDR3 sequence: CASSLTLRPSGSGTDTGELFF. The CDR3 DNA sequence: TGTGCCAGCAGCTTAACCCTGCGGCCTAGCGGGAGTGGCACGGACACCGGGGAGCTGTTTTTT.

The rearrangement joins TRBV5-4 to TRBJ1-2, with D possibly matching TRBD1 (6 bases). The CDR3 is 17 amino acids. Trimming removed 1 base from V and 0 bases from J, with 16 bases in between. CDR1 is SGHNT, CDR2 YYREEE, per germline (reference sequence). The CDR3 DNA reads TGTGCCAGCAGCTTGAAAAGGGACACGAGAGCTAACTATGGCTACACCTTC. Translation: CASSLKRDTRANYGYTF.

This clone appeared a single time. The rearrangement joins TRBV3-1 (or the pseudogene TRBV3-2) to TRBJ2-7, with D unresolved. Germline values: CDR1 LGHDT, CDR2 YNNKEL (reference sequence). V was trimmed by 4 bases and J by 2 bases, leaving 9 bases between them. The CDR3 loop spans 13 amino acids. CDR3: CASSLQGPYEQYF. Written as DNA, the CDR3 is TGTGCCAGCAGCCTCCAAGGGCCCTACGAGCAGTACTTC.

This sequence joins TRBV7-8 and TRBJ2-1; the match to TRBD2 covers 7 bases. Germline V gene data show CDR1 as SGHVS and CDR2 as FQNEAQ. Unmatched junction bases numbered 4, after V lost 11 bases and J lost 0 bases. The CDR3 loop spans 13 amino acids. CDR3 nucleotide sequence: TGTGCCGGGGGGGTTAGCTCCTACAATGAGCAGTTCTTC. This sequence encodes CAGGVSSYNEQFF. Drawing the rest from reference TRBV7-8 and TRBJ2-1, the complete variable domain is GAGVSQSPRYKVAKRGQDVALRCDPISGHVSLFWYQQALGQGPEFLTYFQNEAQLDKSGLPSDRFFAERPEGSVSTLKIQRTQQEDSAVYLCAGGVSSYNEQFFGPGTRLTVL.

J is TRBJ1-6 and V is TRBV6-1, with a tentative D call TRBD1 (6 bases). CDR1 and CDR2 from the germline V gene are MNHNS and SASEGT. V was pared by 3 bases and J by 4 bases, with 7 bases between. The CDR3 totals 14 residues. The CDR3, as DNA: TGTGCCAGCAGTGAGACAGGTTATAATTCACCCCTCCACTTT. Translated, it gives CASSETGYNSPLHF.

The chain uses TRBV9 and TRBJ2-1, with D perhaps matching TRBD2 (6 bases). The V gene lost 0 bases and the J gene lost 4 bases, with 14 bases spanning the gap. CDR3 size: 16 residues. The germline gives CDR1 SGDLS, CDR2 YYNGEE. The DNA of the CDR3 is TGTGCCAGCAGCGTAGCTGGCTCCGGGAGATACAATGAGCAGTTCTTC. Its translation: CASSVAGSGRYNEQFF.

As DNA, the CDR3 is TGCGCCAGCAGCCGATGGACAGGGATGGGCAATGAGCAGTTCTTC. This translates into CASSRWTGMGNEQFF. The rearrangement links TRBV4-3 to TRBJ2-1; 8 positions match TRBD1. Germline CDR1 LGHNA, CDR2 YSLEER. V lost 4 bases and J lost 6; bases outside the gene matches: 8. The length of the CDR3 is 15 residues.

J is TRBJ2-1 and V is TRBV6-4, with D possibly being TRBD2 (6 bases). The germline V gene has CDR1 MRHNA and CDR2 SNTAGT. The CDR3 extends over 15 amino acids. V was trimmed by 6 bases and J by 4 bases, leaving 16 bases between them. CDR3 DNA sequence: TGTGCCAGCAGCCCCCGGGGGACCGTATACAATGAGCAGTTCTTC. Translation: CASSPRGTVYNEQFF.

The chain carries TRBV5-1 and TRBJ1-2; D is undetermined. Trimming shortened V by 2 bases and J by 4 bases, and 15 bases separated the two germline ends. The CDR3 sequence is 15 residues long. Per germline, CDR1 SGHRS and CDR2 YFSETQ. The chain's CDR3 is CASSLRASAPYGYTF. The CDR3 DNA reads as TGCGCCAGCAGCTTACGAGCCTCTGCTCCCTATGGCTACACCTTC.

CDR3 loop: CASIGGDGYTF. CDR3 in DNA: TGTGCCAGTATAGGAGGGGACGGCTACACCTTC. The chain is built from TRBV19 and TRBJ1-2, with a tentative D call TRBD1 (5 bases). This CDR3 has 11 amino acids. CDR1 and CDR2 (germline): LNHDA, SQIVND (reference sequence). Trimming left V 7 bases short and J 8 bases short, with 11 bases between.

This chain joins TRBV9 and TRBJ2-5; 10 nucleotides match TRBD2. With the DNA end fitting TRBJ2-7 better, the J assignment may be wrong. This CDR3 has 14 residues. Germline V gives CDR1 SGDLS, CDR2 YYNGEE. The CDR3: CASSPSGGGDEQYF. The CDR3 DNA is TGTGCCAGCAGCCCTAGCGGGGGTGGGGACGAGCAGTACTTC.

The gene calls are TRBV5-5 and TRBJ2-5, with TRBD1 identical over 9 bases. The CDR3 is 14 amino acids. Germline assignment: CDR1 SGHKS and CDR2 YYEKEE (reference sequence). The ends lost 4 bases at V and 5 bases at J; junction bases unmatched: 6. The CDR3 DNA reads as TGTGCCAGCAGCCCTGGACAGGGGAAGGAGACCCAGTACTTC. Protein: CASSPGQGKETQYF. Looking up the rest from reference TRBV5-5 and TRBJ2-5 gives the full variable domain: DAGVTQSPTHLIKTRGQQVTLRCSPISGHKSVSWYQQVLGQGPQFIFQYYEKEERGRGNFPDRFSARQFPNYSSELNVNALLLGDSALYLCASSPGQGKETQYFGPGTRLLVL.

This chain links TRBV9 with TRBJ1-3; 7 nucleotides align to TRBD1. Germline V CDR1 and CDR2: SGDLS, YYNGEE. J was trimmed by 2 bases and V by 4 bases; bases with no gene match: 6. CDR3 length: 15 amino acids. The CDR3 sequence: CASSNTGDTGNTIYF. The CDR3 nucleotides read TGTGCCAGCAGCAATACAGGGGACACTGGAAACACCATATATTTT.

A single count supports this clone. CDR3 DNA: TGTGCCAGCAGCCCGGTAGCGGGGGCGAACACCGGGGAGCTGTTTTTT. Protein: CASSPVAGANTGELFF. The chain employs TRBV7-3 and TRBJ2-2; 9 positions match TRBD2. Germline V CDR1 and CDR2: SGHTA, FQGTGA. The CDR3 is made up of 16 amino acids. J gave up 0 bases and V 5 bases, and 4 bases lay outside the gene matches.

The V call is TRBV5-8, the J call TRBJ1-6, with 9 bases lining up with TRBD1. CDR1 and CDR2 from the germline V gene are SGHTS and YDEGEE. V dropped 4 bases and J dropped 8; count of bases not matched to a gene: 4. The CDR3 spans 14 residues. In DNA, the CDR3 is TGTGCCAGCAGCCCGGGACAGGGTTATTCACCCCTCCACTTT. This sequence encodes CASSPGQGYSPLHF. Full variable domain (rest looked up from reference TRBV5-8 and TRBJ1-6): EAGVTQSPTHLIKTRGQQATLRCSPISGHTSVYWYQQALGLGLQFLLWYDEGEERNRGNFPPRFSGRQFPNYSSELNVNALELEDSALYLCASSPGQGYSPLHFGNGTRLTVT.

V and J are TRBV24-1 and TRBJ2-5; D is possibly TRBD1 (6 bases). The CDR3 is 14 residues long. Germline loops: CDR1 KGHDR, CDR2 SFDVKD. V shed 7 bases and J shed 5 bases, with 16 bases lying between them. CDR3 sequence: CATSGDDRSETQYF. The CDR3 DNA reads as TGTGCCACCAGCGGTGACGACAGGAGTGAGACCCAGTACTTC.